Below are 20 T cell receptor beta chains sequenced from a single sample in a study of CD8 T cells in Susac syndrome. Random hexamers were used to reverse transcribe an amount of roughly 0.5 to 1 ug RNA. One entry per CDR3 protein results from TCRdb running MiXCR on the immunoSEQ multiplex PCR reads. The sample includes around 190,000 distinct CDR3 sequences, roughly 95% of them seen just once. The source material was CD4+ T cells from PBMCs. The source of these receptors is a human donor in good health.

This chain connects TRBV29-1 to TRBJ1-1; D is possibly TRBD1 (6 bases). CDR1 SQVTM and CDR2 ANQGSEA come from the germline V gene. The V gene lost 6 bases and the J gene lost 5 bases, with 13 bases spanning the gap. The CDR3 totals 12 residues. The CDR3 DNA reads as TGCAGCGTGATGGACAGACCGACTGAAGCTTTCTTT. Encoded protein: CSVMDRPTEAFF. Full variable domain (rest looked up from reference TRBV29-1 and TRBJ1-1): SAVISQKPSRDICQRGTSLTIQCQVDSQVTMMFWYRQQPGQSLTLIATANQGSEATYESGFVIDKFPISRPNLTFSTLTVSNMSPEDSSIYLCSVMDRPTEAFFGQGTRLTVV.

The chain has TRBV30 and TRBJ2-3; TRBD1 might be the D (5 bases). The CDR3 is made up of 12 amino acids. Trimming removed 5 bases from V and 4 bases from J, with 10 bases in between. Looked up from germline, CDR1 is GTSNPN and CDR2 is SVGIG (reference sequence). CDR3 DNA sequence: TGTGCCTGGGACAGAATCGCAGATACGCAGTATTTT. It codes for CAWDRIADTQYF.

This chain joins TRBV20-1 and TRBJ2-4; TRBD1 aligns across 7 bases. The CDR3 is 13 residues long. Germline CDR1 reads DFQATT; CDR2 reads SNEGSKA (reference sequence). Germline trimming cut 7 bases from V and 8 bases from J; bases unmatched to any gene: 11. The CDR3 coding sequence is TGCAGTGTTCAAGGGGGCGCTGAATACATTCAGTACTTC. The encoded protein is CSVQGGAEYIQYF.

This chain uses TRBV15 with TRBJ2-1; weak D call: TRBD1 (5 bases). In germline, CDR1 is LNHNV, CDR2 YYDKDF (reference sequence). V was clipped by 0 bases and J by 12 bases, with 18 bases between them. The CDR3 runs 15 residues. The CDR3 nucleotides are TGTGCCACCAGCAGAGAAAGCGCGGCTGTTCAGGGGCAGTTCTTC. This gives the protein CATSRESAAVQGQFF.

V gene TRBV20-1 combines with J gene TRBJ1-2; maybe TRBD1 (5 bases). Germline loops: CDR1 DFQATT, CDR2 SNEGSKA (reference sequence). V dropped 1 base and J dropped 8 bases, with 20 bases sitting between them. The CDR3 extends over 15 amino acids. The CDR3 bases are TGCAGTGCTAGAGGCCTCGGGTTAGGGGATTACGGCTACACCTTC. It yields the protein CSARGLGLGDYGYTF.

The rearrangement joins TRBV9 to TRBJ2-2; D might be TRBD1 (5 bases). Between the trimmed V and J ends, which lost 3 bases and 1 base, there was a span of 13 bases. Looked up from germline, CDR1 is SGDLS and CDR2 is YYNGEE. The CDR3 loop spans 16 amino acids. Here the CDR3 DNA reads TGTGCCAGCAGCGAGGGGTGGACGGAGAACACCGGGGAGCTGTTTTTT. It encodes CASSEGWTENTGELFF.

The rearrangement joins TRBV3-1 to TRBJ2-5; a possible D gene is TRBD1 (7 bases). Germline V gene lookup returns CDR1 LGHDT and CDR2 YNNKEL (reference sequence). This CDR3 has 14 residues. Trimming stripped 7 bases from V and 4 bases from J, with 16 bases between. The CDR3 loop reads CASTLRGVGETQYF. Written as DNA, the CDR3 is TGTGCCAGCACCCTCAGGGGGGTAGGAGAGACCCAGTACTTC.

The rearrangement joins TRBV20-1 to TRBJ1-2, with D maybe TRBD1 (5 bases). V lost 3 bases and J 7 bases, leaving 18 bases between the germline ends. Germline assignment: CDR1 DFQATT and CDR2 SNEGSKA (reference sequence). This CDR3 is 14 amino acids long. CDR3 in amino acids: CSASWRGTLAGYTF. CDR3 nucleotide sequence: TGCAGTGCTAGTTGGCGCGGGACGTTAGCTGGCTACACCTTC.

The chain carries TRBV28 and TRBJ1-1; D is unresolved. The CDR3 contains 12 residues. Germline V lookup: CDR1 MDHEN, CDR2 SYDVKM. Trimming took off 6 bases at V and 10 bases at J, with 15 bases between the two ends. The CDR3 DNA follows: TGTGCCAGCAGCCGTTTCGCCAGTGTAGCTTTCTTT. Encoded protein: CASSRFASVAFF. Together with reference TRBV28 and TRBJ1-1, the CDR3 gives the full variable domain: DVKVTQSSRYLVKRTGEKVFLECVQDMDHENMFWYRQDPGLGLRLIYFSYDVKMKEKGDIPEGYSVSREKKERFSLILESASTNQTSMYLCASSRFASVAFFGQGTRLTVV.

The chain has TRBV9 and TRBJ1-2; D possibly corresponds to TRBD1 (6 bases). Trimming removed 3 bases from V and 4 bases from J, with 16 bases in between. CDR1 is SGDLS and CDR2 is YYNGEE in the germline V gene. The CDR3 is 15 amino acids. The CDR3 here is CASSEGTSDLYGYTF. The CDR3 region has the DNA TGTGCCAGCAGCGAGGGGACATCAGACCTCTATGGCTACACCTTC.

The genes are TRBV19 and TRBJ1-2; 8 bases fit TRBD1. The length of the CDR3 is 14 residues. Germline CDR1 reads LNHDA; CDR2 reads SQIVND (reference sequence). Trimming at V came to 5 bases and at J to 6 bases, leaving 8 bases not matched to a gene. The CDR3 DNA is TGTGCCAGTAGTCAGGACAGGGCAGTCCATGGCTACACCTTC. This codes for CASSQDRAVHGYTF.

V usage is TRBV6-2 or TRBV6-3 and J usage is TRBJ2-1; D is unclear. The CDR3 has 15 amino acids. V was cut by 7 bases and J by 0 bases, with 13 bases left in between. From germline, CDR1 is MNHEY and CDR2 SVGEGT. CDR3 bases: TGTGCCAGCACCGGCGATGGAAACTCCTACAATGAGCAGTTCTTC. This encodes CASTGDGNSYNEQFF.

The chain recombines TRBV30 with TRBJ1-5, with D maybe TRBD1 (6 bases). This CDR3 comprises 14 residues. Germline lookup yields CDR1 GTSNPN and CDR2 SVGIG (reference sequence). V was cut by 5 bases and J by 6 bases, with 17 bases left in between. In DNA form, the CDR3 reads TGTGCCTGGGGCCTTACAGGGTCCGGTCAGCCCCAGCATTTT. It specifies CAWGLTGSGQPQHF.

The V and J genes are TRBV12-3 or TRBV12-4 and TRBJ2-1, with D maybe TRBD2 (6 bases). Trimming took 7 bases from V and 7 from J, leaving 14 bases between them. The CDR3 consists of 13 residues. The chain's CDR3 is CASNGGMGNEQFF. Here the CDR3 DNA reads TGTGCCAGCAATGGCGGGATGGGGAATGAGCAGTTCTTC.

This chain uses TRBV7-2 with TRBJ1-1, with TRBD1 matching over 8 bases. The V gene end was trimmed by 1 base and the J gene end by 5 bases; junction bases not matched to a gene: 6. This CDR3 is built from 15 residues. Germline V CDR1 and CDR2: SGHTA, FQGNSA. CDR3 region: CASSLVTGATTEAFF. The CDR3 DNA reads as TGTGCCAGCAGCTTAGTGACAGGGGCCACAACTGAAGCTTTCTTT.

The genes are TRBV7-9 and TRBJ2-1, with TRBD1 matching 8 bases. With 0 bases clipped from V and 7 bases from J, the junction kept 5 bases outside the gene matches. Germline assignment: CDR1 SEHNR and CDR2 FQNEAQ (reference sequence). The CDR3 consists of 15 residues. CDR3 sequence: CASSLAGQASNEQFF. Written as DNA, the CDR3 is TGTGCCAGCAGCTTAGCGGGACAGGCCTCGAATGAGCAGTTCTTC.

This clonotype was picked up a small number of times. This CDR3 is CSASWETQYF. The CDR3, as DNA: TGCAGTGCTAGCTGGGAGACCCAGTACTTC. The chain carries TRBV20-1 and TRBJ2-5; D is ambiguous. The CDR3 is 10 residues long. Trimming pared 3 bases from V and 5 bases from J, leaving 4 bases between. Germline CDR1 DFQATT, CDR2 SNEGSKA (reference sequence).

The chain joins TRBV29-1 to TRBJ1-2; possible D gene TRBD1, 6 bases. Germline CDR1 is SQVTM and CDR2 is ANQGSEA. The V and J ends lost 8 bases and 5 bases respectively, with 15 bases between them. The CDR3 spans 12 residues. The CDR3 protein is CSSRTEIYGYTF. CDR3 sequence (DNA): TGCAGCTCACGGACAGAAATATATGGCTACACCTTC.

The chain carries TRBV12-3 or TRBV12-4 and TRBJ2-7, with D perhaps TRBD2 (6 bases). The V gene lost 3 bases and the J gene lost 6 bases, with 9 bases spanning the gap. The CDR3 spans 12 residues. The CDR3 sequence: CASSLEGTEQYV. The CDR3 DNA sequence: TGTGCCAGCAGTTTGGAGGGAACCGAGCAGTACGTC.

The genes are TRBV3-1 and TRBJ2-1, with D perhaps matching TRBD2 (5 bases). The CDR3 sequence is 14 residues long. Germline CDR1 is LGHDT and CDR2 is YNNKEL (reference sequence). Trimming took off 1 base at V and 7 bases at J, with 11 bases between the two ends. The CDR3: CASSQAGRRNEQFF. Written as DNA, the CDR3 is TGTGCCAGCAGCCAAGCGGGCAGGAGGAATGAGCAGTTCTTC.